These 31 T cell receptor beta chains came from one sample sequenced in a study of identical twins. TCRdb recomputed calls from the 5' RACE reads with MiXCR, one row per CDR3 protein. The sample holds a few hundred thousand distinct CDR3 sequences, approximately 17% seen once. The specimen sequenced was naive T cells sorted from blood. These receptors were taken from a man aged 50-59 years in good health.

Only a few counts were recorded for this clonotype. The chain is built from TRBV20-1 and TRBJ2-1; 10 bases agree with TRBD2. The CDR3 spans 16 residues. The J segment lost 8 bases and the V segment lost 2 bases, leaving 12 bases of the junction unmatched. CDR1 is DFQATT, CDR2 SNEGSKA, per germline (reference sequence). The CDR3 DNA follows: TGCAGTGCTAGAACTGTAGCGGGAGGCGGGAGGGATGAGCAGTTCTTC. Its translation is CSARTVAGGGRDEQFF.

This clonotype occurred a few times. The chain employs TRBV7-2 and TRBJ2-5, with a weak D call TRBD1 (8 bases). CDR1 and CDR2 from the germline V gene are SGHTA and FQGNSA. This CDR3 region has 13 residues. V lost 5 bases, J lost 7 bases, and 14 bases lay in between. The CDR3 coding sequence is TGTGCCAGCAGCCAGGACAGGGAGGGGACCCAGTACTTC. Translating gives CASSQDREGTQYF.

This clonotype was observed at least ten times. The chain joins TRBV5-1 to TRBJ2-1; D remains unclear. V lost 0 bases and J lost 1, with 11 bases in between. This CDR3 comprises 16 residues. CDR1 and CDR2 (germline): SGHRS, YFSETQ. The CDR3 region is CASSLDGGRSYNEQFF. In DNA form, the CDR3 reads TGCGCCAGCAGCTTGGATGGCGGAAGGTCCTACAATGAGCAGTTCTTC.

The rearrangement joins TRBV6-1 to TRBJ2-6; 7 nucleotides line up with TRBD2. The CDR3 runs 14 residues. The V segment lost 7 bases and the J segment 4 bases; nucleotides outside the gene matches: 4. The germline V gene encodes CDR1 MNHNS and CDR2 SASEGT. CDR3 protein: CASIGGSGANVLTF. The DNA for the CDR3 is TGTGCCAGCATCGGGGGGTCCGGGGCCAACGTCCTGACTTTC.

This clonotype was found a few times. The V and J genes are TRBV4-1 and TRBJ1-5; TRBD1 aligns across 8 bases. The length of the CDR3 is 16 residues. The germline V gene has CDR1 MGHRA and CDR2 YSYEKL. Unmatched junction bases numbered 5, after V lost 2 bases and J lost 2 bases. The CDR3 nucleotides read TGCGCCAGCAGCCAATTACCGGGACAGGGCAATCAGCCCCAGCATTTT. Protein sequence: CASSQLPGQGNQPQHF.

This clonotype has just a few counts. The chain recombines TRBV7-2 with TRBJ1-4, with TRBD1 as a possible D gene (5 bases). Germline CDR1 reads SGHTA; CDR2 reads FQGNSA. CDR3 size: 14 residues. V dropped 5 bases and J dropped 4 bases, with 11 bases sitting between them. The DNA for the CDR3 is TGTGCCAGCAGCCCGGGACCGATTAATGAAAAACTGTTTTTT. It is translated as CASSPGPINEKLFF. The full variable domain, its missing parts supplied by reference TRBV7-2 and TRBJ1-4, is GAGVSQSPSNKVTEKGKDVELRCDPISGHTALYWYRQSLGQGLEFLIYFQGNSAPDKSGLPSDRFSAERTGGSVSTLTIQRTQQEDSAVYLCASSPGPINEKLFFGSGTQLSVL.

This clonotype was recorded at least ten times. The chain recombines TRBV6-1 with TRBJ2-7; D might be TRBD1 (5 bases). Germline assignment: CDR1 MNHNS and CDR2 SASEGT. Between the trimmed V and J ends, which lost 4 bases and 2 bases, there was a span of 9 bases. This CDR3 has 13 amino acids. CDR3 DNA sequence: TGTGCCAGCAGTGTTTCAGGGACCTACGAGCAGTACTTC. This translates into CASSVSGTYEQYF.

This clonotype has ten or more counts. The chain is built from TRBV6-1 and TRBJ2-1; 8 bases align to TRBD2. This CDR3 comprises 16 residues. Germline-derived CDR1 and CDR2 are MNHNS and SASEGT. Germline trimming cut 10 bases from V and 7 bases from J; bases unmatched to any gene: 18. CDR3: CATRAVGGGMGNEQFF. In DNA, the CDR3 is TGTGCCACCAGGGCTGTGGGCGGGGGGATGGGGAATGAGCAGTTCTTC.

The chain links TRBV11-2 to TRBJ2-7; 12 bases are shared with TRBD2. The CDR3 runs 15 residues. Germline V gene lookup returns CDR1 SGHAT and CDR2 FQNNGV. Trimming took 5 bases from V and 3 from J; bases not matched to a gene: 5. The CDR3 protein is CASSPGTSGFYEQYF. For the CDR3, the DNA is TGTGCCAGCAGCCCAGGGACTAGCGGGTTCTACGAGCAGTACTTC.

The rearrangement joins TRBV12-3 or TRBV12-4 to TRBJ2-3, with D perhaps TRBD2 (6 bases). Trimming left V 1 base short and J 6 bases short, with 14 bases between. The CDR3 totals 15 residues. The CDR3 loop reads CASSLGLRSGDTQYF. DNA for the CDR3: TGTGCCAGCAGTTTAGGGCTCAGGAGCGGGGATACGCAGTATTTT.

As concerns this clonotype: A read error is possible here, since a much larger clone lies one base away. A read error is likely, as this CDR3 ends without the conserved phenylalanine or tryptophan. The V call is TRBV12-3 or TRBV12-4, the J call TRBJ1-1; 9 bases align to TRBD1. This CDR3 is built from 16 residues. J was trimmed by 2 bases and V by 4 bases; bases with no gene match: 8. This chain's CDR3 is CASSSPLQGANTEAFC. The DNA of the CDR3 is TGTGCCAGCAGTTCTCCCCTACAGGGGGCAAACACTGAAGCTTTCTGT.

A few counts support this clonotype. This chain links TRBV20-1 with TRBJ2-1; D call uncertain. Germline V gene data show CDR1 as DFQATT and CDR2 as SNEGSKA (reference sequence). The ends were cut back, 6 bases at V and 0 bases at J, with 21 bases in the middle. The CDR3 sequence is 17 residues long. CDR3 sequence reads: CSATLYPKGSSYNEQFF. CDR3 nucleotide sequence: TGCAGTGCAACCCTCTACCCGAAGGGAAGCTCCTACAATGAGCAGTTCTTC.

The chain recombines TRBV29-1 with TRBJ2-7, with TRBD1 matching over 9 bases. V lost 7 bases and J lost 5; bases outside the gene matches: 6. The CDR3 consists of 12 residues. CDR1 is SQVTM and CDR2 is ANQGSEA in the germline V gene. In DNA, the CDR3 is TGCAGCGCAACAGGGGGCCGAGACGAGCAGTACTTC. Protein: CSATGGRDEQYF.

This rearrangement joins TRBV12-3 or TRBV12-4 to TRBJ1-6, with TRBD1 as a possible D gene (6 bases). V was pared by 6 bases and J by 7 bases, with 13 bases between. The CDR3 spans 14 residues. In nucleotides, the CDR3 is TGTGCCAGCAGACCTCAGGGGTTAAATTCACCCCTCCACTTT. Residues: CASRPQGLNSPLHF.

The chain recombines TRBV7-2 with TRBJ2-7; a weak D match, TRBD2 (6 bases). The V end was cut by 3 bases, the J end by 0 bases, with 12 bases between. CDR3 length: 15 amino acids. CDR1 is SGHTA and CDR2 is FQGNSA in the germline V gene. The CDR3 DNA reads TGTGCCAGCAGCTTCAGCGGGCTCGGCTCCTACGAGCAGTACTTC. This encodes CASSFSGLGSYEQYF.

This clonotype was observed at least ten times. This chain joins TRBV10-3 and TRBJ2-5, with 9 bases matching TRBD1. J gave up 2 bases and V 6 bases, and 7 bases lay outside the gene matches. The CDR3 has 15 residues. Per germline, CDR1 ENHRY and CDR2 SYGVKD. The CDR3 loop is CAISRVGTGQETQYF. CDR3 bases: TGTGCCATCAGCCGAGTCGGGACAGGGCAAGAGACCCAGTACTTC.

The gene calls are TRBV20-1 and TRBJ1-1; D remains unclear. This CDR3 spans 13 amino acids. V was shortened by 0 bases and J by 7 bases, with 12 bases between the two germline ends. Germline V lookup: CDR1 DFQATT, CDR2 SNEGSKA (reference sequence). The CDR3 nucleotides read TGCAGTGCTAGAGATCCCGAGCTATTTGAAGCTTTCTTT. It translates to CSARDPELFEAFF.

This clonotype showed up many times. V gene TRBV5-1 combines with J gene TRBJ2-1; 10 positions match TRBD2. CDR3 length: 19 amino acids. Germline CDR1 is SGHRS and CDR2 is YFSETQ. V lost 3 bases, J lost 8 bases, and 20 bases stayed unmatched. CDR3 region: CASSSPVGQRGGRWYEQFF. The CDR3 region has the DNA TGCGCCAGCAGCTCCCCCGTTGGACAGCGGGGGGGTAGGTGGTATGAGCAGTTCTTC. Variable domain in full (rest from reference TRBV5-1 and TRBJ2-1): KAGVTQTPRYLIKTRGQQVTLSCSPISGHRSVSWYQQTPGQGLQFLFEYFSETQRNKGNFPGRFSGRQFSNSRSEMNVSTLELGDSALYLCASSSPVGQRGGRWYEQFFGPGTRLTVL.

The chain recombines TRBV20-1 with TRBJ2-1; D remains ambiguous. Looked up from germline, CDR1 is DFQATT and CDR2 is SNEGSKA (reference sequence). V dropped 4 bases and J dropped 2 bases, with 9 bases sitting between them. CDR3 length equals 13 residues. This CDR3 reads CSATVSAYNEQFF. The CDR3 nucleotides read TGCAGTGCTACGGTGTCGGCCTACAATGAGCAGTTCTTC.

This clonotype has at least ten counts. This sequence joins TRBV7-2 and TRBJ2-5; D is unresolved. With 4 bases removed from V and 5 bases from J, the gap between germline ends came to 17 bases. Germline V gives CDR1 SGHTA, CDR2 FQGNSA. The length of the CDR3 is 15 residues. CDR3 nucleotides: TGTGCCAGCAGCTATAACCCCGGACCGACCGAGACCCAGTACTTC. Encoded protein: CASSYNPGPTETQYF.

This clonotype was seen more than once but under ten times. The chain recombines TRBV10-3 with TRBJ2-5; 8 bases are a match to TRBD1. Germline-derived CDR1 and CDR2 are ENHRY and SYGVKD. The CDR3 sequence is 15 residues long. With V trimmed by 3 bases and J by 5 bases, 8 bases remained unmatched. The DNA for the CDR3 is TGTGCCATCAGTGACCCGACGTCAGGGGGCGAGACCCAGTACTTC. It yields the protein CAISDPTSGGETQYF.

In this sample, this clonotype turned up many times. The chain links TRBV3-1 to TRBJ2-1; 8 positions agree with TRBD1. Trimming at V came to 4 bases and at J to 6 bases, leaving 8 bases not matched to a gene. From germline, CDR1 is LGHDT and CDR2 YNNKEL (reference sequence). This CDR3 is 15 amino acids long. In DNA, the CDR3 is TGTGCCAGCAGCCGCCTCGGGACAGGCGGCAATGAGCAGTTCTTC. This translates into CASSRLGTGGNEQFF.

The chain has TRBV12-3 or TRBV12-4 and TRBJ2-1; TRBD1 aligns across 11 bases. Trimming at V came to 5 bases and at J to 7 bases, leaving 4 bases not matched to a gene. This CDR3 has 14 residues. For the CDR3, the DNA is TGTGCCAGCAGTGGACAGGGGGCAGGGAATGAGCAGTTCTTC. Amino acids: CASSGQGAGNEQFF.

This clonotype was counted a few times. The V and J genes are TRBV20-1 and TRBJ2-7; D is unclear. CDR3 length equals 12 residues. From germline, CDR1 is DFQATT and CDR2 SNEGSKA (reference sequence). The V end lost 0 bases, the J end lost 6 bases, and 9 bases lay between the germline ends. The CDR3 DNA reads TGCAGTGCTAGAGACCCTAGAACCGAGCAGTACTTC. Protein sequence: CSARDPRTEQYF.

In its sample, this clonotype was seen many times. This chain joins TRBV12-3 or TRBV12-4 and TRBJ1-5; TRBD1 matches 7 bases. The V and J ends lost 0 bases and 0 bases, in that order; junction bases with no gene match: 5. The CDR3 has 17 residues. CDR3: CASSLATGIYSNQPQHF. The CDR3 region has the DNA TGTGCCAGCAGTTTAGCGACAGGGATTTATAGCAATCAGCCCCAGCATTTT.

This clonotype turned up a few times. The CDR3 spells CASSYAGSYGYTF. The CDR3 DNA is TGTGCCAGCAGTTACGCAGGGAGCTATGGCTACACCTTC. The rearrangement uses TRBV6-6 and TRBJ1-2; possibly TRBD1 for D (5 bases). This CDR3 comprises 13 residues. Germline V gives CDR1 MNHNY, CDR2 SVGAGI (reference sequence). V dropped 2 bases and J dropped 4 bases, with 8 bases sitting between them.

This clonotype was picked up a small number of times. CDR3 amino acids: CASSTKWDREAFF. CDR3 bases: TGTGCCAGCAGTACGAAATGGGACCGGGAAGCTTTCTTT. The rearrangement links TRBV12-3 or TRBV12-4 to TRBJ1-1, with D possibly matching TRBD1 (5 bases). The CDR3 sequence is 13 residues long. Trimming stripped 5 bases from V and 8 bases from J, with 15 bases between.

This clonotype was seen a handful of times. The chain combines TRBV4-3 with TRBJ1-1, with TRBD1 identical over 7 bases. CDR1 is LGHNA and CDR2 is YSLEER in the germline V gene. CDR3 size: 15 residues. V lost 2 bases and J lost 4; bases outside the gene matches: 7. The chain's CDR3 is CASSQFTTGSTEAFF. The CDR3 coding sequence is TGCGCCAGCAGCCAATTTACGACAGGGAGCACTGAAGCTTTCTTT.

At least ten counts were recorded for this clonotype. The chain uses TRBV29-1 and TRBJ2-1, with 7 bases aligning to TRBD1. The CDR3 runs to 12 residues. Losses at the gene ends were 6 bases for V and 2 bases for J; bases not matched to a gene: 1. CDR1 and CDR2 from the germline V gene are SQVTM and ANQGSEA. The CDR3 DNA sequence: TGCAGCGTAAGGGGGCCCTACAATGAGCAGTTCTTC. The encoded protein is CSVRGPYNEQFF.

The chain has TRBV5-1 and TRBJ1-3, with D unclear. CDR3 length equals 15 residues. Trimming removed 0 bases at V and 2 bases at J, with 9 bases between. The germline CDR1 and CDR2 sequences are SGHRS and YFSETQ. CDR3: CASSLDRIAGNTIYF. The DNA for the CDR3 is TGCGCCAGCAGCTTGGACAGAATCGCTGGAAACACCATATATTTT.

Only one count was recorded for this clonotype. The CDR3 DNA follows: TGCAGTGCTAGCGGGACTAGAGGAGATACGCAGTATTTT. Translation: CSASGTRGDTQYF. V and J are TRBV20-1 and TRBJ2-3, with 8 bases lining up with TRBD2. Germline CDR1 DFQATT, CDR2 SNEGSKA (reference sequence). V lost 3 bases, J lost 5 bases, and 4 bases stayed unmatched. The CDR3 is 13 amino acids.